This is a list of T cell receptor beta chains from one sample in a study of regulatory T cells in long-lasting Graves disease. Using its own MiXCR run on the multiplex PCR reads, TCRdb lists one record per CDR3 protein. The repertoire holds about half a million distinct CDR3 sequences, more than 10% seen once, with 7.5% to 9% in the top ten. The same data also went into a second study, on T cells in Graves' hyperthyroidism and ophthalmopathy.

The sequenced sample was peripheral blood mononuclear cells (PBMCs), obtained at new diagnosis, from a patient treated with antithyroid drugs. Receptors were obtained from a young woman with Graves disease. Both conserved end residues are part of each CDR3. D genes are given only for firm matches. The listing skips clone size in some rows; elsewhere it reads once, few, many or a size class.

TRBV7-6	many	TRBJ1-4	.	TGTGCCAGCAGCTTAGGACGTCTTAATGAAAAACTGTTTTTT	CASSLGRLNEKLFF
TRBV5-1	few	TRBJ2-1	TRBD2	TGCGCCAGCAGCTTGGCTAGCGGAGACTCCTACAATGAGCAGTTCTTC	CASSLASGDSYNEQFF
TRBV20-1	.	TRBJ2-7	TRBD2	TGCAGTGCTAGGGGGACTAGCGGGGATTCCTACGAGCAGTACTTC	CSARGTSGDSYEQYF
TRBV10-2	few	TRBJ1-2	.	TGCGCCAGCAGCGGGGATTTGGGACACCGCTATGGCTACACCTTC	CASSGDLGHRYGYTF
TRBV11-3	many	TRBJ1-4	.	TGTGCCAGCAGGACGGGAGTTGCAACTAATGAAAAACTGTTTTTT	CASRTGVATNEKLFF
TRBV28	many	TRBJ2-7	.	TGTGCCAGCAGTTTACCTCGGACGGGCTCCTACGAGCAGTACTTC	CASSLPRTGSYEQYF
TRBV19	many	TRBJ1-2	.	TGTGCCAGTAGGACCCACAACTATGGCTACACCTTC	CASRTHNYGYTF
TRBV7-2	many	TRBJ2-7	TRBD2	TGTGCCAGCAGCTTACGGGCGGGAGGGAAGTACGAGCAGTACTTC	CASSLRAGGKYEQYF
TRBV20-1	many	TRBJ2-1	TRBD2	TGCAGTGCTAGACCTAGCGGTAGGACCTACAATGAGCAGTTCTTC	CSARPSGRTYNEQFF
TRBV13	many	TRBJ1-1	.	TGTGCCAGCAGCTTATTCGGGCGGAACACTGAAGCTTTCTTT	CASSLFGRNTEAFF
TRBV9	many	TRBJ1-2	.	TGTGCCAGCAGCCATGCCCGACAGGAGGACTATGGCTACACCTTC	CASSHARQEDYGYTF
TRBV20-1	.	TRBJ2-1	TRBD2	TGCAGTGCTCTAGCGGATTTCTCCTACAATGAGCAGTTCTTC	CSALADFSYNEQFF
TRBV11-2	many	TRBJ2-7	TRBD2	TGTGCCAGCAGCTCCTTCGTAGGGACTAGCGGCTACGAGCAGTACTTC	CASSSFVGTSGYEQYF
TRBV12-3/TRBV12-4	many	TRBJ1-5	TRBD1	TGTGCCACCTCATTTGGGACAGCCCGAAGCAATCAGCCCCAGCATTTT	CATSFGTARSNQPQHF
TRBV7-8	.	TRBJ2-1	TRBD2	TGTGCCAGCAGCTACCAACTAGCTATGAGGGAGGGCCCCAATGAGCAGTTCTTC	CASSYQLAMREGPNEQFF
TRBV29-1	.	TRBJ1-1	.	TGCAGCGTTGAAAGGGCCCTGAACACTGAAGCTTTCTTT	CSVERALNTEAFF
TRBV19	.	TRBJ2-7	TRBD1	TGTGCCAGCGCCCTTCCGGGACAGGGAATCTACGAGCAGTACTTC	CASALPGQGIYEQYF
TRBV5-1	many	TRBJ1-4	.	TGCGCCAGCAGCCTCGGGCGTGCGGCTAATGAAAAACTGTTTTTT	CASSLGRAANEKLFF
TRBV7-8	many	TRBJ2-2	TRBD2	TGTGCCAGCAGCTTAGCGCCCGAGCGGGGGAACACCGGGGAGCTGTTTTTT	CASSLAPERGNTGELFF
TRBV7-9	.	TRBJ2-1	TRBD2	TGTGCCAGCAGCTTAGCATATCTAGCGGGAGGGCCAGTAGACAATGAGCAGTTCTTC	CASSLAYLAGGPVDNEQFF
TRBV18	many	TRBJ2-7	.	TGTGCCAGCTCACCACTCCGGGGTTACGAGCAGTACTTC	CASSPLRGYEQYF
TRBV7-9	few	TRBJ1-4	.	TGTGCCAGCAGCTCTGGGCGAGGGGTGGGCGAAAAACTGTTTTTT	CASSSGRGVGEKLFF
TRBV6-2/TRBV6-3	.	TRBJ1-1	TRBD1	TGTGCCAGCAGTTACTCGGGCAGACAGGGCACTGAAGCTTTCTTT	CASSYSGRQGTEAFF
TRBV30	many	TRBJ2-3	TRBD2	TGTGCCTGGAGTTCCCATTACGGGACTAGCGGACGTAGCACAGATACGCAGTATTTT	CAWSSHYGTSGRSTDTQYF
TRBV15	many	TRBJ2-3	.	TGTGCCACCAGCTTAACCCGGGGAGGCGCAGATACGCAGTATTTT	CATSLTRGGADTQYF
TRBV20-1	.	TRBJ2-3	.	TGCAGTGCTAGCTACGATACCTTCACAGATACGCAGTATTTT	CSASYDTFTDTQYF
TRBV11-2	few	TRBJ2-5	.	TGTGCCAGCAGCCAAACTAGTCAGGAGACCCAGTACTTC	CASSQTSQETQYF
TRBV20-1	many	TRBJ2-7	.	TGCAGTGCCTTCGTGGCGGGATCCTACGAGCAGTACTTC	CSAFVAGSYEQYF
TRBV3-1	many	TRBJ2-7	.	TGTGCCAGCAGCCCCGTTTCGGGGTACTACGAGCAGTACTTC	CASSPVSGYYEQYF
TRBV6-1	.	TRBJ2-1	.	TGTGCCAGCAGTGTACAGGGTATGGGCAATGAGCAGTTCTTC	CASSVQGMGNEQFF
TRBV19	few	TRBJ1-2	TRBD1	TGTGCCAGTAGTCCCTGGACAGGTTCTGGGTATGGCTACACCTTC	CASSPWTGSGYGYTF
TRBV18	.	TRBJ2-5	.	TGTGCCAGCTCACCACTACAGGGAGAGGCCCAGTACTTC	CASSPLQGEAQYF
TRBV27	many	TRBJ2-1	.	TGTGCCAGCAGCCCCGACGACCCGGGGGATTACAATGAGCAGTTCTTC	CASSPDDPGDYNEQFF